One sample yielded the 15 T cell receptor beta chains listed below, sequenced in a study of cytomegalovirus exposure and HLA in healthy donors. Primers for the PCR totalled 60 Vbeta and 13 Jbeta. Assay: immunoSEQ multiplex PCR; the TCRdb copy retains only in-frame clones and omits some. In all, the sample yields approximately 50,000 clones. Sequencing was carried out using PBMCs. The receptors derive from a male donor in good health and CMV-seronegative.

This chain joins TRBV29-1 and TRBJ1-1, with a tentative D call TRBD1 (5 bases). This CDR3 spans 18 amino acids. The ends were cut back, 4 bases at V and 5 bases at J, with 29 bases in the middle. Per germline, CDR1 SQVTM and CDR2 ANQGSEA. In nucleotides, the CDR3 is TGCAGCGTTGCTGGTCAGGGAGGGAGGGCTTTTGAGTGGACTGAAGCTTTCTTT. It yields the protein CSVAGQGGRAFEWTEAFF.

On this clone itself: One junction end disagrees with the germline gene, perhaps due to a read error. The rearrangement joins TRBV6-4 to TRBJ2-1, with D tentatively TRBD2 (6 bases). The length of the CDR3 is 16 residues. CDR1 MRHNA and CDR2 SNTAGT come from the germline V gene. CDR3 DNA: TGTGCCAGCAGTCACTCGTCCGGGACTGGGGCGGATGAGCAGTTCTTC. As protein: CASSHSSGTGADEQFF.

This chain links TRBV4-1 with TRBJ2-7; a weak D match, TRBD1 (6 bases). This CDR3 region has 14 residues. Germline CDR1 MGHRA, CDR2 YSYEKL. Deletions cut 6 bases from V and 0 bases from J, with 12 bases between. The CDR3 is CASSQDRASYEQYF. The DNA of the CDR3 is TGCGCCAGCAGTCAGGACAGAGCCTCCTACGAGCAGTACTTC.

The rearrangement uses TRBV4-1 and TRBJ2-7; TRBD2 agrees at 11 bases. CDR3 length: 15 residues. Per germline, CDR1 MGHRA and CDR2 YSYEKL. The J segment lost 2 bases and the V segment lost 4 bases, leaving 4 bases of the junction unmatched. CDR3 in amino acids: CASSRSGLAAYEQYF. CDR3 sequence (DNA): TGCGCCAGCAGCCGGTCGGGACTAGCGGCCTACGAGCAGTACTTC.

The chain combines TRBV6-5 with TRBJ1-6, with D uncertain. This CDR3 contains 14 residues. Trimming shortened V by 0 bases and J by 14 bases, and 14 bases separated the two germline ends. Germline V CDR1 and CDR2: MNHEY, SVGAGI. This chain's CDR3 is CASSYSPEARSLHF. CDR3 in DNA: TGTGCCAGCAGTTACTCGCCAGAGGCCCGATCCCTCCACTTT.

The gene calls are TRBV9 and TRBJ1-1; 11 bases align to TRBD1. Germline CDR1 and CDR2: SGDLS and YYNGEE. The junction had 2 bases not matched to a gene; V was cut back by 1 base and J by 3 bases. The length of the CDR3 is 15 residues. The CDR3 protein is CASSVMGQGDTEAFF. CDR3 sequence (DNA): TGTGCCAGCAGCGTAATGGGACAGGGGGACACTGAAGCTTTCTTT. The full variable domain, rest sourced from reference TRBV9 and TRBJ1-1, is DSGVTQTPKHLITATGQRVTLRCSPRSGDLSVYWYQQSLDQGLQFLIQYYNGEERAKGNILERFSAQQFPDLHSELNLSSLELGDSALYFCASSVMGQGDTEAFFGQGTRLTVV.

The chain recombines TRBV5-1 with TRBJ1-2; TRBD1 matches 9 bases. Trimming at V came to 4 bases and at J to 2 bases, leaving 3 bases not matched to a gene. CDR3 length: 14 residues. Looked up from germline, CDR1 is SGHRS and CDR2 is YFSETQ. The CDR3 is CASSLGTGNYGYTF. DNA for the CDR3: TGCGCCAGCAGCCTAGGGACAGGGAACTATGGCTACACCTTC.

The CDR3, as DNA: TGTGCCTGGAGTGTAGCCGGGACAGGGAATTCACCCCTCCACTTT. Amino acids: CAWSVAGTGNSPLHF. The V and J genes are TRBV30 and TRBJ1-6; 9 bases line up with TRBD1. This CDR3 has 15 residues. Per germline, CDR1 GTSNPN and CDR2 SVGIG (reference sequence). Losses at the gene ends were 0 bases for V and 7 bases for J; bases not matched to a gene: 4. The entire variable domain, with the rest obtained from reference TRBV30 and TRBJ1-6, is as follows: SQTIHQWPATLVQPVGSPLSLECTVEGTSNPNLYWYRQAAGRGLQLLFYSVGIGQISSEVPQNLSASRPQDRQFILSSKKLLLSDSGFYLCAWSVAGTGNSPLHFGNGTRLTVT.

This chain uses TRBV7-2 with TRBJ1-2; 7 bases map to TRBD1. J lost 6 bases, V lost 4 bases, and 2 bases had no gene match. The CDR3 is 12 residues long. CDR1 and CDR2 (germline): SGHTA, FQGNSA. For the CDR3, the DNA is TGTGCCAGCAGCTATACAGGGGATGGCTACACCTTC. As protein: CASSYTGDGYTF.

J is TRBJ2-5 and V is TRBV20-1, with D possibly being TRBD2 (6 bases). The J call may not be correct, given that the DNA end is closer to TRBJ2-7. Germline values: CDR1 DFQATT, CDR2 SNEGSKA (reference sequence). The CDR3 spans 11 residues. The CDR3: CSARGGVEQYF. The CDR3 DNA reads TGCAGTGCCCGCGGAGGGGTCGAGCAGTACTTC.

This chain connects TRBV19 to TRBJ1-5; D possibly corresponds to TRBD1 (6 bases). Germline loops: CDR1 LNHDA, CDR2 SQIVND (reference sequence). There are 16 residues in the CDR3. Trimming took off 5 bases at V and 1 base at J, with 15 bases between the two ends. The CDR3 region is CASSLRTEKSNQPQHF. The DNA of the CDR3 is TGTGCCAGTAGTCTTAGGACAGAGAAGAGCAATCAGCCCCAGCATTTT.

V usage is TRBV11-3 and J usage is TRBJ2-1; D might be TRBD1 (5 bases). V lost 0 bases and J 5 bases, leaving 14 bases between the germline ends. This CDR3 contains 16 residues. CDR1 is SGHNT, CDR2 YENEEA, per germline. Written as DNA, the CDR3 is TGTGCCAGCAGCTTAGAAGGGGCCGAGGTAAACAATGAGCAGTTCTTC. It specifies CASSLEGAEVNNEQFF.

The V call is TRBV23-1, the J call TRBJ1-6; TRBD1 might be the D (5 bases). TRBV23-1 is recorded as an ORF, its role being uncertain. The ends were cut back, 3 bases at V and 9 bases at J, with 9 bases in the middle. This CDR3 is built from 13 residues. CDR3 residues: CASSQQGTSPLHF. The CDR3 DNA reads TGCGCCAGCAGTCAGCAGGGTACTTCACCCCTCCACTTT.

V is TRBV9 and J is TRBJ1-1; weak D call: TRBD1 (5 bases). V shed 2 bases and J shed 4 bases, with 9 bases lying between them. Per germline, CDR1 SGDLS and CDR2 YYNGEE. The CDR3 is 13 residues long. As DNA, the CDR3 is TGTGCCAGCAGCGTCCGGGGGAGCACTGAAGCTTTCTTT. Its translation is CASSVRGSTEAFF.

V gene TRBV15 combines with J gene TRBJ2-4; a weak D match, TRBD2 (5 bases). V was pared by 5 bases and J by 9 bases, with 17 bases between. CDR1 LNHNV and CDR2 YYDKDF come from the germline V gene (reference sequence). This CDR3 contains 14 residues. CDR3 sequence: CATSRRTGDSIQYF. For the CDR3, the DNA is TGTGCCACCAGCCGTCGGACTGGAGACTCCATTCAGTACTTC. The full variable domain, rest sourced from reference TRBV15 and TRBJ2-4, is DAMVIQNPRYQVTQFGKPVTLSCSQTLNHNVMYWYQQKSSQAPKLLFHYYDKDFNNEADTPDNFQSRRPNTSFCFLDIRSPGLGDTAMYLCATSRRTGDSIQYFGAGTRLSVL.